The rows below give T cell receptor beta chains drawn from one sample of a study of metastatic and nonmetastatic thyroid tumors. TCRdb re-clonotyped the PCR reads through MiXCR. Of about 40,000 clones in the sample, approximately 15% are singletons; the top ten hold around 3.9%. The sequenced sample consisted of blood. The receptors originated from a female donor with papillary thyroid cancer or a benign thyroid nodule (not recorded which). Some clones in this sample may be carry-over from other donors' samples. Each CDR3 is given with its conserved first and last residue. The order of the fields is V gene, J gene, D gene, clone size, CDR3 DNA, CDR3 protein. The D gene is left open where the match is weak. Clone size is shown for a subset of rows, as once, few, many or a class of expanded clone.

TRBV9	TRBJ2-5	.	many	TGTGCCAGCAGCGTAGGTGGTTTGGAGACCCAGTACTTC	CASSVGGLETQYF
TRBV7-2	TRBJ2-1	.	many	TGTGCCAGCAGCTTAGACGCTAGCAGTTACAATGAGCAGTTCTTC	CASSLDASSYNEQFF
TRBV15	TRBJ2-7	TRBD2	.	TGTGCCACCAGCAGAGGAAGGGCGCGGGAGGGTTACGAGCAGTACTTC	CATSRGRAREGYEQYF
TRBV7-8	TRBJ1-1	.	.	TGTGCCAACAGCTTTTGGAACACTGAAGATTTCTTT	CANSFWNTEDFF
TRBV7-8	TRBJ1-1	.	many	TGTGCCAGCAGCTTAGCGCCAACGACCATGAACACTGAAGCTTTCTTT	CASSLAPTTMNTEAFF
TRBV3-1	TRBJ1-4	TRBD1	many	TGTGCCAGCAGCCAAGGACCCGTCAGACAGGGGGCAGGAGAAAAACTGTTTTTT	CASSQGPVRQGAGEKLFF
TRBV2	TRBJ1-1	.	many	TGTGCCAGCAGTGACAGGGATCTGTCTCCTGAAGCTTTCTTT	CASSDRDLSPEAFF
TRBV12-3/TRBV12-4	TRBJ1-2	TRBD1	many	TGTGCCAGCAGTCCCTCGGACAGGGGCTACACCTTC	CASSPSDRGYTF
TRBV19	TRBJ1-2	.	many	TGTGCCAGTAGTATTCTACCATTTTCAGGGGCAGACTATGGCTACACCTTC	CASSILPFSGADYGYTF
TRBV15	TRBJ1-2	.	medium-sized	TGTGCCACCAGCAGTGGTTTGGAGGCTAACTATGGCTACACCTTC	CATSSGLEANYGYTF
TRBV28	TRBJ1-4	.	.	TGTGCCAGCAGTTTTAGGGGCACCTCTTGTGAAAAACTGTTTTTT	CASSFRGTSCEKLFF
TRBV28	TRBJ2-7	.	.	TGTGCCAGCAGTTTATTAGCTGGGTCCTACGAGCAGTACTTC	CASSLLAGSYEQYF
TRBV7-6	TRBJ1-2	TRBD1	medium-sized	TGTGCCAGCAGCCCTAGAGTAAGGGACAGCATAAATCCTAACTATGGCTACACCTTC	CASSPRVRDSINPNYGYTF
TRBV2	TRBJ1-2	.	many	TGTGCCAGCAGCCGCCGCGATTATGGCTACACCTTC	CASSRRDYGYTF
TRBV28	TRBJ1-1	.	many	TGTGCCAGCAGTGACAGATGGAACACTGAAGCTTTCTTT	CASSDRWNTEAFF
TRBV11-1	TRBJ1-1	TRBD1	many	TGTGCCAGCAGCCCCGAAGGACAGGGGGTCACGAACACTGAAGCTTTCTTT	CASSPEGQGVTNTEAFF
TRBV20-1	TRBJ1-1	TRBD1	.	TGCAGTGCTAGAGAAACGGACAGGGAAGCTTTCTTT	CSARETDREAFF
TRBV12-3/TRBV12-4	TRBJ2-5	TRBD1	many	TGTGCCAGCAGTTTAAGGGGGCAGGGGGAGACCCAGTACTTC	CASSLRGQGETQYF
TRBV6-7	TRBJ1-1	TRBD1	.	TGTGCCAGCAGTTACTCGACAGGGGGGTGTGATACTGAAGCTTTCTTT	CASSYSTGGCDTEAFF
TRBV7-8	TRBJ2-7	.	many	TGTGCCAGCCGGGACTCATATAGCTCCTACGAGCAGTACTTC	CASRDSYSSYEQYF